This entry describes one T cell receptor beta chain. The CDR3 is made up of 15 amino acids. V dropped 7 bases and J dropped 8 bases, with 21 bases sitting between them. Germline V lookup: CDR1 MNHNY, CDR2 SVGAGI (reference sequence). Repertoires were generated with immunoSEQ multiplex PCR, while TCRdb's copy carries only in-frame clones and drops some. The sample records around 300,000 clones, 75% to 90% being singletons. This sample was taken from a study of blood T cell repertoires in COVID-19. The sample consisted of peripheral blood. This TCR came from a man aged 50-60 years with acute or convalescent COVID-19. This sequence joins TRBV6-6 and TRBJ2-1; D is perhaps TRBD1 (5 bases). This CDR3 is CASTQERGRPHEQFF. The CDR3 DNA sequence: TGTGCCAGCACCCAAGAAAGGGGTCGTCCCCATGAGCAGTTCTTC.